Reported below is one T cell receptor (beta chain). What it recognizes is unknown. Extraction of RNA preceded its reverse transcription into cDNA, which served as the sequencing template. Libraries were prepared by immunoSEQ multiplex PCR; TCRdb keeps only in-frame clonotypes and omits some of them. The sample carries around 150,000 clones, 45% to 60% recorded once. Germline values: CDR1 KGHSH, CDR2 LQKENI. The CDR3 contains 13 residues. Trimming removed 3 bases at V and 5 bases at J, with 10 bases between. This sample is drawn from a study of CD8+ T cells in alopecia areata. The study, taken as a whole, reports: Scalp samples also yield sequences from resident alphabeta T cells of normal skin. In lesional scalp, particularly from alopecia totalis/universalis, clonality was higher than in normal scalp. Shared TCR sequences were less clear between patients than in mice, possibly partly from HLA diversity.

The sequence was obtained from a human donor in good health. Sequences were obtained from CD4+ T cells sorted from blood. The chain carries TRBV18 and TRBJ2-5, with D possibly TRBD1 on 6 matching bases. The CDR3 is CASSPAGEETQYF. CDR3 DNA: TGTGCCAGCTCACCGGCAGGGGAGGAGACCCAGTACTTC.